This entry concerns a single TCR beta chain. The data derive from a study of cytotoxic CD8 clonotypes in ibrutinib-treated CLL. The method was immunoSEQ multiplex PCR; TCRdb's version includes in-frame clones alone and lacks a portion of them. The sample contains approximately 190,000 clones, approximately 70% of which appear only once. The germline gives CDR1 SGHAT, CDR2 FQNNGV. Trimming took 5 bases from V and 0 from J; bases not matched to a gene: 4. This CDR3 is 15 amino acids long. The chain recombines TRBV11-2 with TRBJ2-7, with 10 bases identical to TRBD1. The receptor was derived from a human donor with chronic lymphocytic leukemia. Sequenced material: PBMCs, taken after 12 months of ibrutinib treatment. Here the CDR3 reads CASSPRQGASYEQYF. CDR3 nucleotides: TGTGCCAGCAGCCCCCGACAGGGGGCCTCCTACGAGCAGTACTTC.